One sample yielded the 32 T cell receptor beta chains listed below, sequenced in a study of shared clonotypes between healthy human individuals. Here immunoSEQ multiplex PCR was the method, and the copy in TCRdb shows in-frame clones only, minus some. The table has about 580,000 clones, roughly 98% seen once; the top ten hold 0.3%. As defined, naive CD8 cells were CD45RO-negative and positively selected for CCR7, with terminally differentiated effector memory CD45RA+ cells excluded. The sample comprised naive CD8+ T cells sorted from blood. The origin of the receptors is a young man in good health.

V is TRBV6-1 and J is TRBJ1-5; D gene uncertain. From germline, CDR1 is MNHNS and CDR2 SASEGT. Trimming took off 3 bases at V and 0 bases at J, with 12 bases between the two ends. The CDR3 has 16 amino acids. CDR3 nucleotides: TGTGCCAGCAGTGACTTGTTTAGTTATAGCAATCAGCCCCAGCATTTT. Its translation is CASSDLFSYSNQPQHF.

V and J are TRBV15 and TRBJ2-1; 15 nucleotides line up with TRBD2. This CDR3 comprises 16 residues. Per germline, CDR1 LNHNV and CDR2 YYDKDF (reference sequence). With 4 bases clipped from V and 7 bases from J, the junction kept 5 bases outside the gene matches. In nucleotides, the CDR3 is TGTGCCACCAGCACCTACGGACTAGCGGGAGGGAATGAGCAGTTCTTC. Its protein is CATSTYGLAGGNEQFF.

The chain links TRBV28 to TRBJ1-2, with D hard to call. Trimming pared 10 bases from V and 3 bases from J, leaving 6 bases between. The CDR3 contains 10 residues. Germline V gives CDR1 MDHEN, CDR2 SYDVKM. This CDR3 is CAIGDYGYTF. The CDR3 bases are TGTGCCATCGGGGACTATGGCTACACCTTC.

The chain joins TRBV5-1 to TRBJ1-1, with D perhaps matching TRBD1 (5 bases). Trimming left V 0 bases short and J 1 base short, with 10 bases between. Germline V gene lookup returns CDR1 SGHRS and CDR2 YFSETQ. This CDR3 comprises 15 residues. DNA for the CDR3: TGCGCCAGCAGCTTGGCGACAGCGACGAACACTGAAGCTTTCTTT. Its protein product is CASSLATATNTEAFF.

This chain uses TRBV7-9 with TRBJ1-1, with 8 positions matching TRBD1. There are 16 residues in the CDR3. CDR1 is SEHNR and CDR2 is FQNEAQ in the germline V gene (reference sequence). Germline trimming cut 4 bases from V and 1 base from J; bases unmatched to any gene: 8. CDR3 protein: CASSSQSGGRNTEAFF. DNA of the CDR3: TGTGCCAGCAGCTCGCAGTCAGGGGGCAGGAACACTGAAGCTTTCTTT.

Concerning this clone itself: Additional DNA sequences in this sample encode the identical CDR3. The chain uses TRBV19 and TRBJ2-1; 9 bases align to TRBD2. Germline CDR1 LNHDA, CDR2 SQIVND (reference sequence). The V and J ends lost 1 base and 4 bases, in that order; junction bases with no gene match: 2. The CDR3 totals 15 residues. The CDR3 spells CASSIGLADYNEQFF. The CDR3 DNA sequence: TGTGCCAGTAGTATAGGACTAGCGGATTACAATGAGCAGTTCTTC.

J is TRBJ1-1 and V is TRBV4-1; a weak D match, TRBD1 (5 bases). The CDR3 sequence is 14 residues long. Trimming took off 2 bases at V and 4 bases at J, with 11 bases between the two ends. Germline V gene sequence: CDR1 MGHRA, CDR2 YSYEKL. In nucleotides, the CDR3 is TGCGCCAGCAGCCAACTAGGGGAGGGCACTGAAGCTTTCTTT. Encoded protein: CASSQLGEGTEAFF.

V is TRBV7-9 and J is TRBJ1-1; D perhaps matches TRBD1 (5 bases). The CDR3 is 11 amino acids. The germline V and J ends were trimmed by 10 bases and 7 bases, with 13 bases remaining between them. Looked up from germline, CDR1 is SEHNR and CDR2 is FQNEAQ (reference sequence). CDR3 sequence reads: CATRGGVEAFF. As DNA, the CDR3 is TGTGCCACTCGTGGGGGTGTTGAAGCTTTCTTT.

This rearrangement joins TRBV11-2 to TRBJ2-3; TRBD2 is a possible D gene (5 bases). The CDR3 spans 17 residues. With 0 bases removed from V and 2 bases from J, the gap between germline ends came to 15 bases. Germline values: CDR1 SGHAT, CDR2 FQNNGV. The CDR3 nucleotides are TGTGCCAGCAGCTTAGACGGAGCTAGCTCCGTCACAGATACGCAGTATTTT. It specifies CASSLDGASSVTDTQYF.

The chain carries TRBV7-2 and TRBJ2-5, with D perhaps TRBD1 (6 bases). The CDR3 loop spans 14 amino acids. V was pared by 5 bases and J by 3 bases, with 13 bases between. The germline CDR1 and CDR2 sequences are SGHTA and FQGNSA. CDR3 nucleotides: TGTGCCAGCAGCCCCAGGTGGACAGAAGAGACCCAGTACTTC. Translation: CASSPRWTEETQYF.

This clone was recorded a few times. The chain uses TRBV7-9 and TRBJ2-2; 8 bases are shared with TRBD1. The CDR3 extends over 14 amino acids. Germline CDR1 and CDR2: SEHNR and FQNEAQ (reference sequence). The V and J ends lost 4 bases and 6 bases, in that order; junction bases with no gene match: 4. The DNA for the CDR3 is TGTGCCAGCAGCTGGACAGGGTTCCCCGGGGAGCTGTTTTTT. This encodes CASSWTGFPGELFF.

The chain is built from TRBV5-4 and TRBJ2-3, with D possibly matching TRBD1 (6 bases). The CDR3 spans 16 residues. Germline lookup yields CDR1 SGHNT and CDR2 YYREEE (reference sequence). The V gene lost 3 bases and the J gene lost 6 bases, with 20 bases spanning the gap. The CDR3 nucleotides are TGTGCCAGCAGCTACGATAATGAGGACAGAGGGGATACGCAGTATTTT. Amino acid sequence: CASSYDNEDRGDTQYF.

V usage is TRBV11-2 and J usage is TRBJ2-2; no clear D. The V gene's germline CDR1 is SGHAT and CDR2 FQNNGV. The CDR3 has 16 residues. The ends were cut back, 5 bases at V and 0 bases at J, with 13 bases in the middle. CDR3 loop: CASSPGRTSNTGELFF. CDR3 in DNA: TGTGCCAGCAGCCCAGGACGAACGTCGAACACCGGGGAGCTGTTTTTT. The full variable domain, its missing parts supplied by reference TRBV11-2 and TRBJ2-2, is EAGVAQSPRYKIIEKRQSVAFWCNPISGHATLYWYQQILGQGPKLLIQFQNNGVVDDSQLPKDRFSAERLKGVDSTLKIQPAKLEDSAVYLCASSPGRTSNTGELFFGEGSRLTVL.

The chain links TRBV7-2 to TRBJ1-5, with a weak D call TRBD1 (5 bases). Trimming took 5 bases from V and 5 from J, leaving 13 bases between them. CDR1 and CDR2 (germline): SGHTA, FQGNSA. The CDR3 length is 14 residues. Here the CDR3 DNA reads TGTGCCAGCAGCCTGGGACCGCCCCATCAGCCCCAGCATTTT. Protein: CASSLGPPHQPQHF.

The chain links TRBV10-2 to TRBJ2-1, with TRBD1 as a possible D gene (5 bases). Trimming pared 6 bases from V and 2 bases from J, leaving 14 bases between. Germline CDR1 WSHSY, CDR2 SAAADI. This CDR3 contains 15 residues. Here the CDR3 reads CASREPGYAYNEQFF. DNA for the CDR3: TGCGCCAGCAGGGAACCAGGGTACGCCTACAATGAGCAGTTCTTC.

V is TRBV4-3 and J is TRBJ2-2; the D gene is possibly TRBD2 (5 bases). V was cut by 0 bases and J by 2 bases, with 10 bases left in between. Germline V lookup: CDR1 LGHNA, CDR2 YSLEER. The length of the CDR3 is 16 residues. CDR3 loop: CASSQDGPGNTGELFF. The CDR3 nucleotides are TGCGCCAGCAGCCAAGATGGACCGGGAAACACCGGGGAGCTGTTTTTT.

The CDR3 here is CASSAVGVPEAFF. The CDR3 DNA follows: TGTGCCAGCAGCGCCGTCGGGGTCCCTGAAGCTTTCTTT. V gene TRBV7-9 combines with J gene TRBJ1-1; D ambiguous. Germline V gene data show CDR1 as SEHNR and CDR2 as FQNEAQ (reference sequence). This CDR3 region has 13 residues. V was pared by 5 bases and J by 6 bases, with 13 bases between.

V gene TRBV7-9 combines with J gene TRBJ2-5; D is unresolved. CDR1 is SEHNR and CDR2 is FQNEAQ in the germline V gene (reference sequence). The CDR3 loop spans 15 amino acids. V shed 3 bases and J shed 6 bases, with 17 bases lying between them. For the CDR3, the DNA is TGTGCCAGCAGCTTGGAAAATTACTCCCTCCAGACCCAGTACTTC. Translated, it gives CASSLENYSLQTQYF.

This chain connects TRBV23-1 to TRBJ2-5; no firm D call. TRBV23-1 is an open reading frame, and its role is uncertain. Trimming took 0 bases from V and 5 from J, leaving 13 bases between them. The CDR3 length is 15 residues. As DNA, the CDR3 is TGCGCCAGCAGTCAATCGGGGTGGGCAGGTGAGACCCAGTACTTC. Residues: CASSQSGWAGETQYF.

V and J are TRBV5-8 and TRBJ2-1, with D perhaps matching TRBD2 (5 bases). The CDR3 is 15 amino acids. Germline V gene data show CDR1 as SGHTS and CDR2 as YDEGEE. Trimming pared 0 bases from V and 1 base from J, leaving 8 bases between. CDR3 nucleotide sequence: TGTGCCAGCAGCTTGGTATCGGGGTCCTACAATGAGCAGTTCTTC. Translated, it gives CASSLVSGSYNEQFF.

The chain employs TRBV7-8 and TRBJ1-2; D unclear. CDR3 length: 14 amino acids. From germline, CDR1 is SGHVS and CDR2 FQNEAQ. Between the trimmed V and J ends, which lost 4 bases and 7 bases, there was a span of 16 bases. For the CDR3, the DNA is TGTGCCAGCAGCTCAAGGGCAACGAGGAGTGGCTACACCTTC. Its protein is CASSSRATRSGYTF.

The rearrangement links TRBV28 to TRBJ1-5, with D possibly TRBD1 on 5 matching bases. This CDR3 is built from 14 residues. CDR1 and CDR2 (germline): MDHEN, SYDVKM. Between the trimmed V and J ends, which lost 6 bases and 4 bases, there was a span of 13 bases. CDR3 sequence reads: CASRGPDRNQPQHF. CDR3 DNA: TGTGCCAGCAGGGGACCGGACCGAAATCAGCCCCAGCATTTT.

This chain uses TRBV6-5 with TRBJ1-2; perhaps TRBD1 as D (5 bases). CDR1 is MNHEY, CDR2 SVGAGI, per germline. Trimming shortened V by 2 bases and J by 8 bases, and 15 bases separated the two germline ends. The CDR3 is made up of 14 amino acids. In nucleotides, the CDR3 is TGTGCCAGCAGTTACAGCGGGAGGGGCTGGGGCTACACCTTC. Its protein is CASSYSGRGWGYTF.

V is TRBV9 and J is TRBJ2-3; 13 bases are shared with TRBD2. There are 18 residues in the CDR3. The ends lost 3 bases at V and 6 bases at J; junction bases unmatched: 13. Germline loops: CDR1 SGDLS, CDR2 YYNGEE. The CDR3 DNA reads TGTGCCAGCAGCGCCCTACAGACTAGCGGGAGGCCACGTGATACGCAGTATTTT. It encodes CASSALQTSGRPRDTQYF. The full variable domain, rest sourced from reference TRBV9 and TRBJ2-3, is DSGVTQTPKHLITATGQRVTLRCSPRSGDLSVYWYQQSLDQGLQFLIQYYNGEERAKGNILERFSAQQFPDLHSELNLSSLELGDSALYFCASSALQTSGRPRDTQYFGPGTRLTVL.

The J gene is TRBJ1-1, the V gene TRBV5-1; D not resolved. Trimming removed 5 bases from V and 1 base from J, with 9 bases in between. CDR3 length equals 13 residues. Germline V lookup: CDR1 SGHRS, CDR2 YFSETQ. DNA for the CDR3: TGCGCCAGCAGTTTAGGCAGGAACACTGAAGCTTTCTTT. Translated, it gives CASSLGRNTEAFF.

This chain connects TRBV28 to TRBJ2-4; a weak D match, TRBD2 (6 bases). The CDR3 totals 17 residues. The germline V gene encodes CDR1 MDHEN and CDR2 SYDVKM. The ends were cut back, 3 bases at V and 0 bases at J, with 15 bases in the middle. In DNA, the CDR3 is TGTGCCAGCAGTTTTCGTACGGTGGGACTAGCCAAAAACATTCAGTACTTC. Protein product: CASSFRTVGLAKNIQYF.

With regard to this clone: Other nucleotide sequences in the sample specify the same CDR3. The chain employs TRBV14 and TRBJ2-7, with a possible D match to TRBD2 (5 bases). V gave up 4 bases and J gave up 7 bases, with 8 bases separating them. Germline lookup yields CDR1 SGHDN and CDR2 FVKESK. This CDR3 region has 11 residues. The CDR3 region is CASSPGGEQYF. The CDR3, as DNA: TGTGCCAGCAGCCCCGGAGGTGAGCAGTACTTC.

The chain has TRBV5-1 and TRBJ2-5, with D possibly matching TRBD1 (6 bases). The CDR3 extends over 11 amino acids. V was pared by 6 bases and J by 3 bases, with 6 bases between. Looked up from germline, CDR1 is SGHRS and CDR2 is YFSETQ. The DNA of the CDR3 is TGCGCCAGCAAGGGGGAAGAGACCCAGTACTTC. It is translated as CASKGEETQYF.

The genes are TRBV27 and TRBJ1-5; tentatively, D is TRBD1 (5 bases). The CDR3 extends over 14 amino acids. Trimming removed 10 bases from V and 0 bases from J, with 13 bases in between. The germline V gene encodes CDR1 MNHEY and CDR2 SMNVEV (reference sequence). In DNA, the CDR3 is TGTGCCACGAAGAGGGGAGGTAGCAATCAGCCCCAGCATTTT. Translated: CATKRGGSNQPQHF.

This rearrangement joins TRBV11-2 to TRBJ2-7; the D gene could be TRBD1 or TRBD2 (5 bases each). Germline CDR1 reads SGHAT; CDR2 reads FQNNGV. Trimming pared 1 base from V and 2 bases from J, leaving 15 bases between. The CDR3 is made up of 16 amino acids. CDR3 sequence: CASSLGVGDLTYEQYF. CDR3 DNA sequence: TGTGCCAGCAGCTTAGGGGTCGGGGACCTCACCTACGAGCAGTACTTC. Full variable domain (remainder filled in from reference TRBV11-2 and TRBJ2-7): EAGVAQSPRYKIIEKRQSVAFWCNPISGHATLYWYQQILGQGPKLLIQFQNNGVVDDSQLPKDRFSAERLKGVDSTLKIQPAKLEDSAVYLCASSLGVGDLTYEQYFGPGTRLTVT.

V and J are TRBV29-1 and TRBJ2-3; D may be TRBD2 (6 bases). CDR3 length: 14 residues. Germline CDR1 reads SQVTM; CDR2 reads ANQGSEA. V gave up 4 bases and J gave up 2 bases, with 13 bases separating them. CDR3 DNA: TGCAGCGTTGTGGGGACTGCGATCACAGATACGCAGTATTTT. As protein: CSVVGTAITDTQYF.

This sequence joins TRBV11-2 and TRBJ2-7; D is ambiguous. V lost 0 bases and J 4 bases, leaving 10 bases between the germline ends. The CDR3 runs 14 residues. Germline CDR1 SGHAT, CDR2 FQNNGV. This chain's CDR3 is CASSLEPGSYEQYF. The CDR3 nucleotides are TGTGCCAGCAGCTTAGAGCCCGGTTCGTACGAGCAGTACTTC. Full variable domain (missing parts from reference TRBV11-2 and TRBJ2-7): EAGVAQSPRYKIIEKRQSVAFWCNPISGHATLYWYQQILGQGPKLLIQFQNNGVVDDSQLPKDRFSAERLKGVDSTLKIQPAKLEDSAVYLCASSLEPGSYEQYFGPGTRLTVT.